The 21 T cell receptor beta chains below all came from one sample that was sequenced in a study of cytomegalovirus exposure and HLA in healthy donors (dated by TCRdb to 2017 to 2019). The library was built by means of the immunoSEQ multiplex PCR assay. A mixture of 60 forward primers for TCR Vbeta segments and 13 reverse primers for TCR Jbeta segments was used in the multiplex PCR. In TCRdb, the immuneACCESS table is reduced to in-frame sequences with V and J assigned. These tables do not hold every clone; where another copy was compared, an unresolved V gene accounts for under half, and the others remain unexplained. This sample comprises under 150,000 clones, around 85% of them detected only once. Approximately 8.3% of the sample belongs to the ten largest clones. The sequencing sample was made of PBMCs. The receptor set was obtained from a woman between 45 and 65 years old in good health and CMV-seropositive.

The chain has TRBV30 and TRBJ2-5, with TRBD2 as a possible D gene (5 bases). The CDR3 consists of 13 residues. Trimming pared 2 bases from V and 3 bases from J, leaving 10 bases between. Germline V gene lookup returns CDR1 GTSNPN and CDR2 SVGIG (reference sequence). Here the CDR3 reads CAWSPPGEETQYF. CDR3 nucleotide sequence: TGTGCCTGGAGTCCCCCCGGGGAAGAGACCCAGTACTTC.

This chain links TRBV11-3 with TRBJ1-1, with TRBD1 matching over 8 bases. This CDR3 is built from 16 residues. J was trimmed by 6 bases and V by 1 base; bases with no gene match: 10. The V gene's germline CDR1 is SGHNT and CDR2 YENEEA. The CDR3 nucleotides read TGTGCCAGCAGCTTAGGAGGCACAGGGGGTTTAGCTGAAGCTTTCTTT. This translates into CASSLGGTGGLAEAFF.

V usage is TRBV10-1 and J usage is TRBJ2-7, with no clear D. This CDR3 spans 15 amino acids. Germline V gives CDR1 WNHNN, CDR2 SYGVQD (reference sequence). The V and J ends lost 9 bases and 2 bases respectively, with 20 bases between them. The CDR3 here is CARRASRRSTYEQYF. The DNA for the CDR3 is TGCGCCAGACGCGCCTCCCGAAGGAGTACCTACGAGCAGTACTTC.

The CDR3 bases are TGTGCCAGCAGCTTAGTTCGGGGAAACACTGAAGCTTTCTTT. Protein product: CASSLVRGNTEAFF. This chain uses TRBV7-8 with TRBJ1-1; D is undetermined. CDR3 length equals 14 residues. CDR1 and CDR2 from the germline V gene are SGHVS and FQNEAQ. The V and J ends lost 1 base and 2 bases respectively, with 8 bases between them. Full variable domain (outside the CDR3, taken from reference TRBV7-8 and TRBJ1-1): GAGVSQSPRYKVAKRGQDVALRCDPISGHVSLFWYQQALGQGPEFLTYFQNEAQLDKSGLPSDRFFAERPEGSVSTLKIQRTQQEDSAVYLCASSLVRGNTEAFFGQGTRLTVV.

This clone was counted only a few times. The gene calls are TRBV15 and TRBJ1-6; TRBD1 is a possible D gene (6 bases). The V gene lost 0 bases and the J gene lost 0 bases, with 15 bases spanning the gap. The CDR3 sequence is 19 residues long. Germline CDR1 is LNHNV and CDR2 is YYDKDF (reference sequence). The DNA for the CDR3 is TGTGCCACCAGCAGAGATAGGGGACACCTGAGCTCCTATAATTCACCCCTCCACTTT. Its protein product is CATSRDRGHLSSYNSPLHF. The full variable domain, its missing parts supplied by reference TRBV15 and TRBJ1-6, is DAMVIQNPRYQVTQFGKPVTLSCSQTLNHNVMYWYQQKSSQAPKLLFHYYDKDFNNEADTPDNFQSRRPNTSFCFLDIRSPGLGDTAMYLCATSRDRGHLSSYNSPLHFGNGTRLTVT.

With respect to this clone: Other DNA variants within this sample encode the same CDR3. The J gene is TRBJ2-6, the V gene TRBV7-9, with D unclear. CDR1 and CDR2 (germline): SEHNR, FQNEAQ (reference sequence). There are 15 residues in the CDR3. Trimming left V 1 base short and J 1 base short, with 5 bases between. Here the CDR3 reads CASSLDSSGANVLTF. For the CDR3, the DNA is TGTGCCAGCAGCTTAGACAGTTCTGGGGCCAACGTCCTGACTTTC.

This clone was counted only a few times. The chain joins TRBV28 to TRBJ1-2, with D hard to call. Trimming took off 6 bases at V and 8 bases at J, with 13 bases between the two ends. The CDR3 is 12 residues long. Germline V lookup: CDR1 MDHEN, CDR2 SYDVKM. The CDR3 nucleotides are TGTGCCAGCAGAGAAGGCGAGGGCGGCTACACCTTC. Translated: CASREGEGGYTF.

V usage is TRBV7-2 and J usage is TRBJ2-3; TRBD2 agrees at 16 bases. Trimming at V came to 0 bases and at J to 5 bases, leaving 8 bases not matched to a gene. Germline V gene data show CDR1 as SGHTA and CDR2 as FQGNSA. This CDR3 spans 19 amino acids. The CDR3 region is CASSLALGTSGGGGDTQYF. The CDR3 nucleotides are TGTGCCAGCAGCTTAGCGCTGGGGACTAGCGGGGGGGGAGGAGATACGCAGTATTTT.

J is TRBJ1-2 and V is TRBV5-4; 8 nucleotides agree with TRBD1. Trimming took 0 bases from V and 7 from J; bases not matched to a gene: 5. This CDR3 has 14 amino acids. The V gene's germline CDR1 is SGHNT and CDR2 YYREEE (reference sequence). CDR3 in amino acids: CASSLAGQGAGYTF. CDR3 in DNA: TGTGCCAGCAGCTTGGCCGGGCAGGGGGCTGGCTACACCTTC.

The CDR3 DNA sequence: TGTGCCAGCAGCTCCTCAGGGGGCGCGGTGAACACTGAAGCTTTCTTT. It translates to CASSSSGGAVNTEAFF. This rearrangement joins TRBV7-9 to TRBJ1-1; 8 bases fit TRBD1. Unmatched junction bases numbered 7, after V lost 4 bases and J lost 0 bases. The V gene's germline CDR1 is SEHNR and CDR2 FQNEAQ (reference sequence). This CDR3 region has 16 residues.

J is TRBJ1-1 and V is TRBV5-1; 7 bases map to TRBD1. J gave up 0 bases and V 4 bases, and 6 bases lay outside the gene matches. The CDR3 extends over 15 amino acids. Per the germline V gene, CDR1 is SGHRS and CDR2 is YFSETQ. The CDR3 is CASSPRTGMNTEAFF. CDR3 sequence (DNA): TGCGCCAGCAGCCCCCGGACAGGCATGAACACTGAAGCTTTCTTT.

This clone was detected once. This chain joins TRBV7-2 and TRBJ1-3; a possible D gene is TRBD1 (5 bases). Germline V gene lookup returns CDR1 SGHTA and CDR2 FQGNSA. This CDR3 has 17 amino acids. Trimming pared 2 bases from V and 0 bases from J, leaving 14 bases between. The CDR3, as DNA: TGTGCCAGCAGCTTAAGTATTGGGGCCGGCTCTGGAAACACCATATATTTT. Protein sequence: CASSLSIGAGSGNTIYF.

This clone has a handful of counts. This rearrangement joins TRBV7-6 to TRBJ2-5; TRBD1 aligns across 7 bases. The ends lost 6 bases at V and 2 bases at J; junction bases unmatched: 9. Germline CDR1 SGHVS, CDR2 FNYEAQ. The CDR3 covers 15 residues. The CDR3 DNA follows: TGTGCCAGCAGAAGAGGGACAGCTCAACAAGAGACCCAGTACTTC. It is translated as CASRRGTAQQETQYF.

This clone was seen just once. V gene TRBV4-3 combines with J gene TRBJ2-4, with 9 positions matching TRBD1. Germline trimming cut 4 bases from V and 7 bases from J; bases unmatched to any gene: 11. The CDR3 covers 16 residues. Per germline, CDR1 LGHNA and CDR2 YSLEER. The CDR3 sequence is CASSLIPGTGRNIQYF. The CDR3 nucleotides are TGCGCCAGCAGCCTAATCCCCGGGACAGGGCGTAACATTCAGTACTTC.

Only a few counts were recorded for this clone. The chain carries TRBV7-9 and TRBJ2-7, with TRBD1 matching 11 bases. The V gene's germline CDR1 is SEHNR and CDR2 FQNEAQ (reference sequence). The CDR3 is 16 residues long. The J segment lost 4 bases and the V segment lost 5 bases, leaving 10 bases of the junction unmatched. CDR3 amino acids: CASSVSDGQGAYEQYF. The CDR3 nucleotides read TGTGCCAGCAGCGTAAGTGACGGACAGGGGGCGTACGAGCAGTACTTC. Supplemented by reference TRBV7-9 and TRBJ2-7, the full variable domain reads DTGVSQNPRHKITKRGQNVTFRCDPISEHNRLYWYRQTLGQGPEFLTYFQNEAQLEKSRLLSDRFSAERPKGSFSTLEIQRTEQGDSAMYLCASSVSDGQGAYEQYFGPGTRLTVT.

The CDR3 bases are TGTGCCACCCAGGGTAGGGACTATGGCTACACCTTC. Amino acids: CATQGRDYGYTF. V gene TRBV6-6 combines with J gene TRBJ1-2, with TRBD1 as a possible D gene (5 bases). The CDR3 totals 12 residues. Trimming took 10 bases from V and 3 from J, leaving 12 bases between them. Germline V lookup: CDR1 MNHNY, CDR2 SVGAGI (reference sequence).

J is TRBJ1-3 and V is TRBV19, with 8 bases matching TRBD1. J gave up 2 bases and V 4 bases, and 4 bases lay outside the gene matches. CDR1 is LNHDA, CDR2 SQIVND, per germline (reference sequence). The CDR3 is made up of 15 amino acids. In DNA form, the CDR3 reads TGTGCCAGTAGTACCGTGACAGGGGCTGGAAACACCATATATTTT. Translating gives CASSTVTGAGNTIYF.

This clone appeared a few times. The chain employs TRBV28 and TRBJ1-6; the match to TRBD1 covers 10 bases. Germline values: CDR1 MDHEN, CDR2 SYDVKM. The CDR3 totals 16 residues. V trimming: 4 bases; J trimming: 10 bases; junction bases outside the gene matches: 10. CDR3 nucleotides: TGTGCCAGCAGTTCGTTGGACAGGGGGTTATTATCACCCCTCCACTTT. Amino acid sequence: CASSSLDRGLLSPLHF.

The gene calls are TRBV13 and TRBJ2-3, with a possible D match to TRBD2 (6 bases). CDR3 length: 17 amino acids. Germline-derived CDR1 and CDR2 are PRHDT and FYEKMQ (reference sequence). V was trimmed by 0 bases and J by 3 bases, leaving 16 bases between them. The CDR3 DNA reads as TGTGCCAGCAGCTTAGGCCTAGGACTACCTACGACAGATACGCAGTATTTT. It specifies CASSLGLGLPTTDTQYF.

The gene calls are TRBV6-6 and TRBJ1-5; D gene uncertain. Germline V gene data show CDR1 as MNHNY and CDR2 as SVGAGI (reference sequence). Trimming shortened V by 10 bases and J by 3 bases, and 10 bases separated the two germline ends. CDR3 length: 12 amino acids. The CDR3, as DNA: TGTGCCACGCGGGCTTCCAATCAGCCCCAGCATTTT. As protein: CATRASNQPQHF.

The genes are TRBV29-1 and TRBJ2-1, with 9 bases matching TRBD2. CDR3 length: 14 residues. Trimming cost V 6 bases and J 7 bases; bases outside gene matches: 10. Germline V gives CDR1 SQVTM, CDR2 ANQGSEA. For the CDR3, the DNA is TGCAGCGTCTATCGACCGGGACTAGCTAATGAGCAGTTCTTC. This codes for CSVYRPGLANEQFF.